A selection of T cell receptor beta chains follows, all from one sample in a study of blood T cell repertoires in COVID-19. Sequencing used immunoSEQ multiplex PCR; TCRdb keeps in-frame clones, though not all of them. The sample consists of about 130,000 clones, 88% of them appearing once. Sequenced input: peripheral blood. These receptors were taken from a man in his fifties with acute or convalescent COVID-19. Both conserved end residues are part of each CDR3. D genes are given only for firm matches.

TRBJ2-1	-	TRBV7-8	CASSRAVSSYNEQFF
TRBJ2-1	-	TRBV28	CASSFLGGGGSYNEQFF
TRBJ1-2	-	TRBV2	CASSEVPGIGYGYTF
TRBJ1-6	TRBD1	TRBV9	CASSPRTGRNSPLHF
TRBJ1-5	-	TRBV28	CASSLLQGKGPQHF
TRBJ1-5	-	TRBV28	CASSVPGHSNQPQHF
TRBJ2-1	-	TRBV28	CASGRGSDEQFF
TRBJ1-2	TRBD1	TRBV19	CASSSSDRGKTYGYTF
TRBJ2-7	-	TRBV27	CASSGYRASAHEQYF
TRBJ1-1	-	TRBV3-1/TRBV3-2	CASSQFWGVNTEAFF
TRBJ2-1	-	TRBV4-1	CASSQDPPSSYNEQFF
TRBJ1-5	-	TRBV12-1	CASSPEHVLTGGIFSGNQPQHF
TRBJ1-2	TRBD1	TRBV7-9	CASSLGGLGRQGANRGYTF
TRBJ2-1	-	TRBV29-1	CSVGSNEQFF
TRBJ2-7	-	TRBV7-9	CASSSSSTFNNYEQYF
TRBJ1-2	TRBD1	TRBV5-1	CASSQDRGSWGYTF
TRBJ1-6	-	TRBV7-2	CASSYQGGGPAGHF
TRBJ1-5	-	TRBV10-3	CAIRGNFNQPQHF
TRBJ1-5	-	TRBV5-1	CASSLGQGSNQPQHF
TRBJ2-5	-	TRBV5-1	CASSLQGREETQYF
TRBJ1-1	-	TRBV28	CASSPSGVRTEAFF
TRBJ1-5	-	TRBV18	CASSPGRSNQPQHF
TRBJ2-5	TRBD2	TRBV18	CASSSGLAGETQYF
TRBJ1-1	-	TRBV18	CASSMGSLEAFF
TRBJ1-1	TRBD1	TRBV5-1	CASSPPRTGKVMNTEAFF
TRBJ1-1	-	TRBV6-5	CASSYYMNTEAFF
TRBJ1-2	-	TRBV15	CATGEVGEGYGYTF
TRBJ1-2	-	TRBV11-2	CASSLVPIPILTLYGYTF
TRBJ1-2	TRBD1	TRBV28	CASGDLDRAIYGYTF
TRBJ2-3	TRBD2	TRBV10-3	CAISESGGVDTQYF
TRBJ1-1	TRBD1	TRBV28	CASRRRDRLMGTEAFF
TRBJ1-5	-	TRBV28	CASTDLRGNQPQHF
TRBJ1-5	-	TRBV19	CASSPTGNSNQPQHF
TRBJ1-5	-	TRBV19	CASSPQQGNQPQHF
TRBJ1-1	-	TRBV5-1	CASSMIPGATEAFF
TRBJ1-4	-	TRBV28	CATRGSDSRYEKLFF
TRBJ2-2	TRBD2	TRBV6-5	CASSYGLANGELFF
TRBJ2-5	TRBD2	TRBV19	CASSIQGGGGETQYF
TRBJ1-5	-	TRBV19	CASSISLLPFRNQPQHF
TRBJ2-1	TRBD2	TRBV19	CAKGSPTSGINNEQFF
TRBJ2-3	-	TRBV24-1	CATSDLQGADTQYF
TRBJ2-2	TRBD2	TRBV5-1	CASSVRLAENTGELFF
TRBJ1-1	TRBD1	TRBV18	CASSWTGSYATEAFF
TRBJ2-2	TRBD2	TRBV12-3/TRBV12-4	CASSRGGLGELFF
TRBJ1-1	-	TRBV10-2	CASSTGTEAFF
TRBJ2-5	-	TRBV6-6	CASSYSGQGGETQYF
TRBJ2-7	-	TRBV28	CASSNWGLFSYEQYF
TRBJ2-3	-	TRBV7-2	CASSLYRSTDTQYF
TRBJ1-1	TRBD1	TRBV5-1	CASSLGSGTAMNTEAFF
TRBJ1-1	-	TRBV10-3	CAIAKDTMNTEAFF
TRBJ1-6	TRBD1	TRBV6-5	CASRRWDRSPLHF
TRBJ2-1	TRBD2	TRBV28	CASSLTSHTMRQFF
TRBJ2-2	TRBD2	TRBV7-3	CASSSTAGAPGELFF
TRBJ1-5	-	TRBV6-6	CASSYSGHQSQPQHF
TRBJ1-2	-	TRBV3-1/TRBV3-2	CASSQVRAYGYTF
TRBJ2-1	TRBD2	TRBV6-5	CASSTSGRASDEQFF
TRBJ2-1	-	TRBV7-2	CASSTQGNEQFF
TRBJ2-7	TRBD1	TRBV28	CASGGGQAIYEQYF
TRBJ2-7	TRBD1	TRBV5-6	CASSSGTGAYEQYF
TRBJ1-3	TRBD1	TRBV23-1	CASSQCTGQGKSGAGNTIYF